This T cell receptor (beta chain) is drawn from a study of blood T cells in healthy people across ages. Overall study findings and caveats: Researchers deemed the diversity estimates from one million T cells underestimates.

Germline CDR1 and CDR2: MDHEN and SYDVKM. The germline V and J ends were trimmed by 7 bases and 0 bases, with 12 bases remaining between them. The CDR3 extends over 14 amino acids. The second PCR ran about 6 to 12 cycles with a sample-barcoded 5' primer and J-beta primers. TCRdb re-derived calls from the 5' RACE reads in MiXCR, one entry per CDR3 protein. The sample lists hundreds of thousands of distinct CDR3 sequences; around 25% were seen once. This clonotype was counted a few times. Its antigen is not known. These same data were also listed under a study on T cells of mothers and their children. From that study: It was through the M1S primer of the second PCR that sample barcodes and 2-4 random nucleotides were added.

This sequence joins TRBV28 and TRBJ1-1, with a tentative D call TRBD1 (5 bases). Sample: blood. This sequence originates from a boy aged 10-17 years in good health. CDR3 DNA sequence: TGTGCCAGCATCCTGGACACCGTGAACACTGAAGCTTTCTTT. Amino acid sequence: CASILDTVNTEAFF.